Presented here are 9 T cell receptor beta chains from one specimen sequenced in a study of CXCR3-negative and CXCR3-positive naive CD8 T cells. TRB cDNA libraries were made by UMI-labeled 5' RACE. From its re-call of the 5' RACE reads, TCRdb lists each CDR3 protein once, without DNA. This sample contains 7,500 to 9,000 distinct CDR3 sequences. Sequenced input: naive CXCR3- CD8+ T cells from blood. Indicated subset: CD45RO-CCR7+CD27+CD95- naive CD8+ T cells lacking CXCR3 (TNR3-). These receptors were collected from a human donor in good health. Some clones in this sample may be carry-over from other donors' samples.

This clonotype is medium-sized by frequency. The chain links TRBV7-9 to TRBJ2-4; TCRdb lists TRBD1, though no DNA is available to test this call. Germline CDR1 is SEHNR and CDR2 is FQNEAQ (reference sequence). The CDR3 runs 14 residues. CDR3 region: CASSYPGQENIQYF. The variable domain in full, completed from reference TRBV7-9 and TRBJ2-4, reads DTGVSQNPRHKITKRGQNVTFRCDPISEHNRLYWYRQTLGQGPEFLTYFQNEAQLEKSRLLSDRFSAERPKGSFSTLEIQRTEQGDSAMYLCASSYPGQENIQYFGAGTRLSVL.

By frequency, this clonotype registers medium-sized (0.01 to 0.1%). This sequence joins TRBV29-1 and TRBJ2-2. Germline V lookup: CDR1 SQVTM, CDR2 ANQGSEA. This CDR3 is 12 amino acids long. The CDR3 protein is CSVGPGTGELFF.

The J gene is TRBJ2-3, the V gene TRBV6-5; TCRdb gives TRBD1 as the D gene, but with no DNA this cannot be confirmed. The germline V gene encodes CDR1 MNHEY and CDR2 SVGAGI. The CDR3 length is 12 residues. The CDR3 region is CASNVGGDTQYF.

This chain's CDR3 is CSVNREGNEAFF. This rearrangement joins TRBV29-1 to TRBJ1-1. CDR3 length: 12 residues. CDR1 and CDR2 from the germline V gene are SQVTM and ANQGSEA.

The chain has TRBV29-1 and TRBJ2-2; the TCRdb D gene call, TRBD1, has no DNA to confirm it. The V gene's germline CDR1 is SQVTM and CDR2 ANQGSEA. This CDR3 spans 13 amino acids. The CDR3 region is CTPQDSNTGELFF.

The V and J genes are TRBV20-1 and TRBJ2-7; TCRdb names TRBD2, which stays unverified in the absence of DNA. Germline V gives CDR1 DFQATT, CDR2 SNEGSKA (reference sequence). The CDR3 loop spans 14 amino acids. The CDR3 sequence: CSFKDGMGSYEQYF.

The rearrangement links TRBV6-5 to TRBJ2-1. The germline V gene has CDR1 MNHEY and CDR2 SVGAGI. There are 11 residues in the CDR3. CDR3 loop: CASRGYNEQFF.

According to its frequency, this clonotype is medium-sized. This chain links TRBV20-1 with TRBJ1-2; there is no DNA to check the TCRdb D call of TRBD1. CDR3 size: 13 residues. The germline V gene encodes CDR1 DFQATT and CDR2 SNEGSKA (reference sequence). The CDR3 here is CSATLGGAYGYTF.

The CDR3: CASDQGSYNEQFF. V is TRBV19 and J is TRBJ2-1; without DNA, the TCRdb call of TRBD1 cannot be checked. Looked up from germline, CDR1 is LNHDA and CDR2 is SQIVND (reference sequence). The CDR3 runs to 13 residues.